What follows are 12 T cell receptor beta chains derived from one specimen sequenced in a study of blood T cell repertoires in COVID-19. The data were produced by immunoSEQ multiplex PCR, yet TCRdb's version contains in-frame clones alone and is incomplete. The sample has over 140,000 clones, 76% seen once. Material: peripheral blood. Every receptor here comes from a woman older than 75 with active or convalescent COVID-19.

The chain recombines TRBV11-2 with TRBJ2-6; TRBD1 might be the D (6 bases). V was cut by 0 bases and J by 1 base, with 10 bases left in between. Germline loops: CDR1 SGHAT, CDR2 FQNNGV. The CDR3 consists of 17 residues. The CDR3 DNA sequence: TGTGCCAGCAGCTTAGAGGGCAGGGGTTCTGGGGCCAACGTCCTGACTTTC. Protein sequence: CASSLEGRGSGANVLTF. Looking up the rest from reference TRBV11-2 and TRBJ2-6 gives the full variable domain: EAGVAQSPRYKIIEKRQSVAFWCNPISGHATLYWYQQILGQGPKLLIQFQNNGVVDDSQLPKDRFSAERLKGVDSTLKIQPAKLEDSAVYLCASSLEGRGSGANVLTFGAGSRLTVL.

The V call is TRBV6-5, the J call TRBJ1-4; TRBD1 aligns across 7 bases. There are 15 residues in the CDR3. With V trimmed by 5 bases and J by 7 bases, 10 bases remained unmatched. Germline V gene sequence: CDR1 MNHEY, CDR2 SVGAGI. The CDR3 protein is CASSNPGTGAEKLFF. The CDR3 coding sequence is TGTGCCAGCAGTAATCCGGGAACAGGGGCTGAAAAACTGTTTTTT.

The genes are TRBV6-5 and TRBJ1-2; possibly TRBD1 for D (6 bases). The ends were cut back, 8 bases at V and 4 bases at J, with 8 bases in the middle. Germline V gene data show CDR1 as MNHEY and CDR2 as SVGAGI. This CDR3 is built from 11 residues. CDR3 in amino acids: CASGQIYGYTF. CDR3 nucleotides: TGTGCCAGCGGACAGATCTATGGCTACACCTTC.

This chain's CDR3 is CASSPLESESGNTIYF. For the CDR3, the DNA is TGTGCCAGCTCACCTCTGGAAAGCGAGTCAGGAAACACCATATATTTT. This rearrangement joins TRBV18 to TRBJ1-3; unclear D gene. The CDR3 spans 16 residues. The germline gives CDR1 KGHSH, CDR2 LQKENI. V lost 3 bases to trimming and J lost 4 bases, with 16 bases between them.

The V call is TRBV27, the J call TRBJ1-2; 9 bases fit TRBD1. Germline trimming cut 2 bases from V and 7 bases from J; bases unmatched to any gene: 2. The V gene's germline CDR1 is MNHEY and CDR2 SMNVEV (reference sequence). This CDR3 spans 13 amino acids. CDR3 protein: CASSLETGGGYTF. CDR3 sequence (DNA): TGTGCCAGCAGTTTAGAGACAGGGGGTGGCTACACCTTC.

This chain connects TRBV6-5 to TRBJ1-1; tentative D call: TRBD1 (6 bases). V was clipped by 7 bases and J by 4 bases, with 19 bases between them. In germline, CDR1 is MNHEY, CDR2 SVGAGI. This CDR3 is built from 15 residues. The CDR3 DNA is TGTGCCAGCACCCAAGGGGGTACGGCTGGCACTGAAGCTTTCTTT. Its translation: CASTQGGTAGTEAFF.

This clone has more than one count but fewer than ten. The chain recombines TRBV6-1 with TRBJ1-2, with TRBD1 as a possible D gene (6 bases). Per germline, CDR1 MNHNS and CDR2 SASEGT. V was trimmed by 3 bases and J by 7 bases, leaving 21 bases between them. The CDR3 has 16 amino acids. CDR3 nucleotide sequence: TGTGCCAGCAGTGACGTGTCGGACAGCGATTGGGGTGGCTACACCTTC. Residues: CASSDVSDSDWGGYTF.

The chain uses TRBV6-5 and TRBJ2-7; possibly TRBD1 for D (5 bases). The CDR3 has 12 residues. The V gene's germline CDR1 is MNHEY and CDR2 SVGAGI. The CDR3 reads CAGAAGIYEQYF. DNA for the CDR3: TGTGCAGGGGCCGCAGGGATTTACGAGCAGTACTTC.

This clone was recorded only once. This rearrangement joins TRBV28 to TRBJ1-6; D gene unclear. Germline lookup yields CDR1 MDHEN and CDR2 SYDVKM. Trimming removed 7 bases from V and 0 bases from J, with 4 bases in between. CDR3 length: 13 amino acids. CDR3 nucleotides: TGTGCCAGCAAGCCCTCCTATAATTCACCCCTCCACTTT. It is translated as CASKPSYNSPLHF.

This clone was detected only a few times. V is TRBV5-1 and J is TRBJ1-6; D not certain. The CDR3 has 18 amino acids. Germline CDR1 reads SGHRS; CDR2 reads YFSETQ. Trimming removed 0 bases at V and 2 bases at J, with 15 bases between. The CDR3 loop is CASSLEAAGGTYNSPLHF. CDR3 coding DNA: TGCGCCAGCAGCTTGGAGGCCGCAGGAGGGACCTATAATTCACCCCTCCACTTT.

DNA of the CDR3: TGTGCCAGCAGTTTAGTAATGGGAGGGCGCGCTGAAGCTTTCTTT. It yields the protein CASSLVMGGRAEAFF. The genes are TRBV28 and TRBJ1-1; D is unresolved. Trimming cost V 2 bases and J 6 bases, with 16 bases left between them. CDR1 and CDR2 (germline): MDHEN, SYDVKM. The CDR3 is 15 amino acids.

The chain combines TRBV9 with TRBJ1-3, with D possibly matching TRBD1 (6 bases). This CDR3 is built from 21 residues. Trimming removed 4 bases at V and 0 bases at J, with 29 bases between. The germline gives CDR1 SGDLS, CDR2 YYNGEE. The CDR3 region is CASSPNRRTVQLNSSGNTIYF. DNA of the CDR3: TGTGCCAGCAGCCCGAACCGACGGACAGTCCAACTGAACAGCTCTGGAAACACCATATATTTT.